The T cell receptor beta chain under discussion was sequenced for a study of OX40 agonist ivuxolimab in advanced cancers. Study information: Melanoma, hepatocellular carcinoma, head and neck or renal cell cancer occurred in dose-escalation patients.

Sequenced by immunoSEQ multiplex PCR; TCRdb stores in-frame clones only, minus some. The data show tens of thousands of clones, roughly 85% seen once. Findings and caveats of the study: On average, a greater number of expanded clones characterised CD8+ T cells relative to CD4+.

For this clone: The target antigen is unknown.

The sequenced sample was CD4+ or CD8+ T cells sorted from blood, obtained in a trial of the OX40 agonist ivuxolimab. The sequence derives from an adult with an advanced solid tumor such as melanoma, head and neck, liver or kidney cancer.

CDR3 residues: CASSLDGTGDNEQFF. The CDR3 DNA sequence: TGCGCCAGCAGCTTGGATGGGACAGGGGACAATGAGCAGTTCTTC. The J gene is TRBJ2-1, the V gene TRBV5-1; TRBD1 matches at 10 bases. V lost 0 bases and J lost 5; bases outside the gene matches: 2. The germline CDR1 and CDR2 sequences are SGHRS and YFSETQ. CDR3 length equals 15 residues.